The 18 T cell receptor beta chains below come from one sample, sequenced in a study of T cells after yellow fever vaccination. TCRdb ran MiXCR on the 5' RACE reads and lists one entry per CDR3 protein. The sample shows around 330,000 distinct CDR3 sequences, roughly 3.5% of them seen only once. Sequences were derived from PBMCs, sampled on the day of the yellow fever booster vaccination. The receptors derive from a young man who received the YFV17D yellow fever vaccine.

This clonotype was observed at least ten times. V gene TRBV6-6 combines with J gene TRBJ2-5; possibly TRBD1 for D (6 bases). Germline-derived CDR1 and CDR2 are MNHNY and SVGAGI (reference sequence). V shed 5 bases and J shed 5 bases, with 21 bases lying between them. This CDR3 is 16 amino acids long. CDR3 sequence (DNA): TGTGCCAGCAGTAACCCTCCGGGACATCTGGGGGAGACCCAGTACTTC. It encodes CASSNPPGHLGETQYF.

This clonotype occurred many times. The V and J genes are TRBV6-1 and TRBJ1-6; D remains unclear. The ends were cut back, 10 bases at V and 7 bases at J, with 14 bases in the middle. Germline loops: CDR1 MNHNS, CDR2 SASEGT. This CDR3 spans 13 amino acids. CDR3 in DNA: TGTGCCACCAACCCACAGAACAATTCACCCCTCCACTTT. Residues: CATNPQNNSPLHF.

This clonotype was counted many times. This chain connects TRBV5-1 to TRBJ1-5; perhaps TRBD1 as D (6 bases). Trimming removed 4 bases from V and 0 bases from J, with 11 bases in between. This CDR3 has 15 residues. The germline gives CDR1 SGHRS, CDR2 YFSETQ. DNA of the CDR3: TGCGCCAGCAGCCCTCAGGGGTATAGCAATCAGCCCCAGCATTTT. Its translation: CASSPQGYSNQPQHF. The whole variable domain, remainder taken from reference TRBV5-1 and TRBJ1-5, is KAGVTQTPRYLIKTRGQQVTLSCSPISGHRSVSWYQQTPGQGLQFLFEYFSETQRNKGNFPGRFSGRQFSNSRSEMNVSTLELGDSALYLCASSPQGYSNQPQHFGDGTRLSIL.

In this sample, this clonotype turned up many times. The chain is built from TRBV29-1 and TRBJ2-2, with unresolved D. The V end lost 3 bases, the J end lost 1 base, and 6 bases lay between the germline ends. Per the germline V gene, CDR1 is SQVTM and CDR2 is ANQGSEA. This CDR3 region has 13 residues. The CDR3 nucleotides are TGCAGCGTTGAGGCAGGGAACACCGGGGAGCTGTTTTTT. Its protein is CSVEAGNTGELFF.

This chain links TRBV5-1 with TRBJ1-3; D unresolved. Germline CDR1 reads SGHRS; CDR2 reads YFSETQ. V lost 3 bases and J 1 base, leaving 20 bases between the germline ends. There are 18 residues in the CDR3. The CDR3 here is CASSCLSTPGQSGNTIYF. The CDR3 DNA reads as TGCGCCAGCAGCTGCTTATCAACGCCCGGGCAGTCTGGAAACACCATATATTTT.

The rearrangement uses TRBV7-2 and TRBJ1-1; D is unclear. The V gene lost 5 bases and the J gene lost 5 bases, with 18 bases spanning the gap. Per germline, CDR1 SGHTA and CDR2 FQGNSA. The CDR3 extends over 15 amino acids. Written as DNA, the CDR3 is TGTGCCAGCAGCCTTGGTGCGTCGGGCGGAACTGAAGCTTTCTTT. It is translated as CASSLGASGGTEAFF.

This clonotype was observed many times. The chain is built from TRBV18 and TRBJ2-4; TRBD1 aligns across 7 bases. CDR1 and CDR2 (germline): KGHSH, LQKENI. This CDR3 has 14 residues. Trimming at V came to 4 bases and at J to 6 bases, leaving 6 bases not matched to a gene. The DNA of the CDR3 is TGTGCCAGCTCACGCGACAGGGCGGGAAACATTCAGTACTTC. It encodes CASSRDRAGNIQYF.

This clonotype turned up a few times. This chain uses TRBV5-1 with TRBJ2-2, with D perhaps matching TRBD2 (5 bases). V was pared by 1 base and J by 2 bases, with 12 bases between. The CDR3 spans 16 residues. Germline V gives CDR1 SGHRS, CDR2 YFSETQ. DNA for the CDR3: TGCGCCAGCAGCTTGAGCGGCTACTCTAACACCGGGGAGCTGTTTTTT. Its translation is CASSLSGYSNTGELFF. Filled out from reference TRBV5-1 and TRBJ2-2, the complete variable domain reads KAGVTQTPRYLIKTRGQQVTLSCSPISGHRSVSWYQQTPGQGLQFLFEYFSETQRNKGNFPGRFSGRQFSNSRSEMNVSTLELGDSALYLCASSLSGYSNTGELFFGEGSRLTVL.

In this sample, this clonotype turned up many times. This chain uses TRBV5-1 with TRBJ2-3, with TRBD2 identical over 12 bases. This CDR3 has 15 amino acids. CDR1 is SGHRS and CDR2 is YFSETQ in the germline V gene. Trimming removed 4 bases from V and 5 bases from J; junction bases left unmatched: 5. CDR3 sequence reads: CASSPGLAGQDTQYF. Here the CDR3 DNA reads TGCGCCAGCAGCCCCGGACTAGCGGGGCAAGATACGCAGTATTTT.

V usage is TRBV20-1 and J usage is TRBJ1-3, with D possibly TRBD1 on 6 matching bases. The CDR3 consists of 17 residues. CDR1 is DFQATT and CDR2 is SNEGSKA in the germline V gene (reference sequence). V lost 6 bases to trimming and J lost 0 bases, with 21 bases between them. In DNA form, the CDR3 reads TGCAGTGCGAGGGGGGTGTGGGGAGGGAGCTCTGGAAACACCATATATTTT. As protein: CSARGVWGGSSGNTIYF.

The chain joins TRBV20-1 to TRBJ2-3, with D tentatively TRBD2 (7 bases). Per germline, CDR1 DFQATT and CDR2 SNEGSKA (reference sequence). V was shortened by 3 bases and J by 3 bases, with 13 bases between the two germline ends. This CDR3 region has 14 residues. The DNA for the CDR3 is TGCAGTGCTAGTAGGGGGGGGGCGACAGATACGCAGTATTTT. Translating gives CSASRGGATDTQYF.

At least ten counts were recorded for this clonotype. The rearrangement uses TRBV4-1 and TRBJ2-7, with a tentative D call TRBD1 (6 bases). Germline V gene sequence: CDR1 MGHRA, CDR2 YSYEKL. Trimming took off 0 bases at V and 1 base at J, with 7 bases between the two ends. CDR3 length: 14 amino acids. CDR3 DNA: TGCGCCAGCAGCCAAGACAGGGGTTCCTACGAGCAGTACGTC. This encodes CASSQDRGSYEQYV.

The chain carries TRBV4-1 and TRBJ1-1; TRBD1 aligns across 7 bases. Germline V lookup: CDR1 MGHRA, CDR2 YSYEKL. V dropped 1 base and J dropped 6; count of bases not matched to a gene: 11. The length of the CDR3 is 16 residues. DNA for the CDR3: TGCGCCAGCAGCCAAGTATGGGACACAGGGGCGGCTGAAGCTTTCTTT. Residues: CASSQVWDTGAAEAFF.

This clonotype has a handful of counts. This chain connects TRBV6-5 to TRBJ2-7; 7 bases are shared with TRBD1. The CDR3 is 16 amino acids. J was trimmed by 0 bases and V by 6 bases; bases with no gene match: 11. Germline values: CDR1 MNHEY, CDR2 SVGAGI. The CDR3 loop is CASRGEAAGGSYEQYF. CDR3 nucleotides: TGTGCCAGCAGGGGAGAGGCGGCAGGGGGCTCCTACGAGCAGTACTTC.

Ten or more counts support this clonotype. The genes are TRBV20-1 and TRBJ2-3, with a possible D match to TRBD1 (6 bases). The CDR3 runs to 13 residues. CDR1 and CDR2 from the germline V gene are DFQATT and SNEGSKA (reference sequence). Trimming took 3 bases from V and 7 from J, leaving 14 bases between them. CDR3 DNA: TGCAGTGCTAGGGAACCAAGGGGGAATACGCAGTATTTT. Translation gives CSAREPRGNTQYF.

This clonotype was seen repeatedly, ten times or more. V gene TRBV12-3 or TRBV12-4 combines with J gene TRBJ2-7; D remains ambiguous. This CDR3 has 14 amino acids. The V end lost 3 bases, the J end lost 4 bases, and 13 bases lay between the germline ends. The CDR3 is CASSLSRTSYEQYV. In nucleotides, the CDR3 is TGTGCCAGCAGTTTGAGTCGGACCTCATACGAGCAGTACGTC.

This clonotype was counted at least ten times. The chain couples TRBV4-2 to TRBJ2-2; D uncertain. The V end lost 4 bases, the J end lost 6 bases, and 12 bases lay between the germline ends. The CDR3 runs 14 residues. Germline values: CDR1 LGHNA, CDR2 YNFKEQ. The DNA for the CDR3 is TGTGCCAGCAGCCTAGTGGCCACACCCGGGGAGCTGTTTTTT. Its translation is CASSLVATPGELFF.

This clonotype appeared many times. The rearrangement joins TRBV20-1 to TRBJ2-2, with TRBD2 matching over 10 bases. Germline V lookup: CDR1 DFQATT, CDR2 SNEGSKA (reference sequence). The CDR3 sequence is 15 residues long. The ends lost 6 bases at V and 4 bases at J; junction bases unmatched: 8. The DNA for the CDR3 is TGCAGTGCGTACTCTAGCGGGGGTGGCACCGGGGAGCTGTTTTTT. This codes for CSAYSSGGGTGELFF.